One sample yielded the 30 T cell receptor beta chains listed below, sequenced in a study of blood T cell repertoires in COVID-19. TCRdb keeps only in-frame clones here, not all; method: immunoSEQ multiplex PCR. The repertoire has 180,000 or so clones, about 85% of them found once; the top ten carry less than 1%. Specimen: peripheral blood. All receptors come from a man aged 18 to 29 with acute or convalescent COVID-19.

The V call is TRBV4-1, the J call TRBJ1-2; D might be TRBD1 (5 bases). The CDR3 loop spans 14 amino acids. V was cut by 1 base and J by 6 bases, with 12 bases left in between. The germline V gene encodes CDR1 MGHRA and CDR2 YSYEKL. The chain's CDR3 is CASSQVGGKNGYTF. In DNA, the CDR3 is TGCGCCAGCAGCCAAGTTGGGGGGAAAAATGGCTACACCTTC.

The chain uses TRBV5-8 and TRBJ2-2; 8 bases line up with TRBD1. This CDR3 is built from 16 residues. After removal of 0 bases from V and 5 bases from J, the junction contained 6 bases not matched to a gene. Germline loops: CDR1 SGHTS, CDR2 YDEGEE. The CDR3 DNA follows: TGTGCCAGCAGCTTGGATACGGGACAGGCGACCGGGGAGCTGTTTTTT. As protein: CASSLDTGQATGELFF.

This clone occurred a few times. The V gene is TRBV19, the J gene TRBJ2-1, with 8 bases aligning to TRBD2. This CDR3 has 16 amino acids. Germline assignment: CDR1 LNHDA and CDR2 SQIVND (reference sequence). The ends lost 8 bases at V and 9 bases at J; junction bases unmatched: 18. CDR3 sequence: CASATFIGLADFEQFF. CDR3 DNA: TGTGCCAGTGCCACCTTCATAGGACTAGCAGACTTTGAGCAGTTCTTC.

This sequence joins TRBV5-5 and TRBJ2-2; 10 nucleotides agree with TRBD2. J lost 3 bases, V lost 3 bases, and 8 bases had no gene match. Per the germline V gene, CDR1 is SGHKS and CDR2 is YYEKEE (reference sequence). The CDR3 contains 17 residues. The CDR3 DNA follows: TGTGCCAGCAGCTATACCCTAGCGGGAGACCACACCGGGGAGCTGTTTTTT. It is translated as CASSYTLAGDHTGELFF. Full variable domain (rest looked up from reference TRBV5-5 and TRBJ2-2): DAGVTQSPTHLIKTRGQQVTLRCSPISGHKSVSWYQQVLGQGPQFIFQYYEKEERGRGNFPDRFSARQFPNYSSELNVNALLLGDSALYLCASSYTLAGDHTGELFFGEGSRLTVL.

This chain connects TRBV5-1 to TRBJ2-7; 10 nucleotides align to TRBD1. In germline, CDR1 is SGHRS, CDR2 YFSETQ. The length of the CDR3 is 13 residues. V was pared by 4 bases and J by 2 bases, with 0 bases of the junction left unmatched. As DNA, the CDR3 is TGCGCCAGCAGCGGGACAGGGGCCTACGAGCAGTACTTC. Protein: CASSGTGAYEQYF.

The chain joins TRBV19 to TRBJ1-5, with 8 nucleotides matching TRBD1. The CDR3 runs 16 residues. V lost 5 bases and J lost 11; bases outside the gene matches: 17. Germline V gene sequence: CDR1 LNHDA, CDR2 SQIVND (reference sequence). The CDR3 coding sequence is TGTGCCAGTAGTCCGAGCCCTGGGACAGGTCCACGAACCCAGCATTTT. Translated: CASSPSPGTGPRTQHF.

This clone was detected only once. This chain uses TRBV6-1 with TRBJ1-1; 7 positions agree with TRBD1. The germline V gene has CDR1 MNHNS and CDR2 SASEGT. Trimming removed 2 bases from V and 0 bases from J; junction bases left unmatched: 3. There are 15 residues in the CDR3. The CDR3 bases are TGTGCCAGCAGTGAAACAGGGGCGATGAACACTGAAGCTTTCTTT. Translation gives CASSETGAMNTEAFF.

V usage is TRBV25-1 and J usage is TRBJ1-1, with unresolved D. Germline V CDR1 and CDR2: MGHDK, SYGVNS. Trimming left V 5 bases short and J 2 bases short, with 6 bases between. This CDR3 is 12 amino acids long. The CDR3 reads CASSPTNTEAFF. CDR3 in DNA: TGTGCCAGCAGTCCAACAAACACTGAAGCTTTCTTT.

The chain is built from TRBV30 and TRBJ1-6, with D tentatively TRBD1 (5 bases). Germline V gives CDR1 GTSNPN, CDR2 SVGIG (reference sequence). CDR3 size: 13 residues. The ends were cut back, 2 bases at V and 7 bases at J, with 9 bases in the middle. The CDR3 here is CAWSRQQNSPLHF. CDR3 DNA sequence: TGTGCCTGGAGTCGACAGCAAAATTCACCCCTCCACTTT.

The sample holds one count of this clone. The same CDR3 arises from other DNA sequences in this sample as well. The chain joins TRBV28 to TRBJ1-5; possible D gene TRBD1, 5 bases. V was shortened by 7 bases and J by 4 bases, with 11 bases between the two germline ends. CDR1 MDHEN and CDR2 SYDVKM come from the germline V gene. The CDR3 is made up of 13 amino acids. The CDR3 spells CASIPGGNQPQHF. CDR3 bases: TGTGCCAGCATCCCGGGGGGGAATCAGCCCCAGCATTTT.

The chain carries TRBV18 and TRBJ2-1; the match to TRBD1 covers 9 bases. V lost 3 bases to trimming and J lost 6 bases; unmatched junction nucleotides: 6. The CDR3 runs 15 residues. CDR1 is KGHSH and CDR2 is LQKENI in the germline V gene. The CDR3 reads CASSPGTGFVNEQFF. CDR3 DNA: TGTGCCAGCTCACCCGGGACAGGGTTCGTCAATGAGCAGTTCTTC.

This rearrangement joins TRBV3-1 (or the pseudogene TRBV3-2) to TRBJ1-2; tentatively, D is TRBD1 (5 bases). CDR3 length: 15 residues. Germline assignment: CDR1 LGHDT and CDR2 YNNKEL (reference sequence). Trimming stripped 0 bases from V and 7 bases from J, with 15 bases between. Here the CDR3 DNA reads TGTGCCAGCAGCCAAGATCGGATGGGGCTGGTTGGCTACACCTTC. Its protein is CASSQDRMGLVGYTF.

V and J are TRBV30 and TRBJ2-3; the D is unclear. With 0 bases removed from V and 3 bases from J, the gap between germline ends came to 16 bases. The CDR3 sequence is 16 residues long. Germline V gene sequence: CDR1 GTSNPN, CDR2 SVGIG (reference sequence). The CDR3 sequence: CAWSVQPIHPTDTQYF. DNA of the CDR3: TGTGCCTGGAGTGTACAGCCTATTCATCCTACAGATACGCAGTATTTT.

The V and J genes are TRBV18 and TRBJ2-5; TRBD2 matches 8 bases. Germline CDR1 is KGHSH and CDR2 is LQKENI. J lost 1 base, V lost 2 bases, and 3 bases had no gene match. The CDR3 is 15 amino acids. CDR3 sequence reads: CASSPARGGQETQYF. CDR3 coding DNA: TGTGCCAGCTCACCAGCTCGGGGGGGCCAAGAGACCCAGTACTTC.

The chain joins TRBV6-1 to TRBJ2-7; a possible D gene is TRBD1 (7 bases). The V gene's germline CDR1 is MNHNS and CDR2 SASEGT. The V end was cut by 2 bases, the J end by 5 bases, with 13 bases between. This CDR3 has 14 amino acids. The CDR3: CASSERAGGNEQYV. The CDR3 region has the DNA TGTGCCAGCAGTGAAAGGGCAGGGGGGAACGAGCAGTACGTC.

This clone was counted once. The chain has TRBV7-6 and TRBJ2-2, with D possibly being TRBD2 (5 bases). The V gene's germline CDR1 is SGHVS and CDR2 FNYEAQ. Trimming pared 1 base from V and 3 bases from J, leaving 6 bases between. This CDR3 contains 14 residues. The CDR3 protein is CASSLGGYTGELFF. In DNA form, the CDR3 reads TGTGCCAGCAGCTTAGGAGGGTACACCGGGGAGCTGTTTTTT. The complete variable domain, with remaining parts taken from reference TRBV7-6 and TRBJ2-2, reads GAGVSQSPRYKVTKRGQDVALRCDPISGHVSLYWYRQALGQGPEFLTYFNYEAQQDKSGLPNDRFSAERPEGSISTLTIQRTEQRDSAMYRCASSLGGYTGELFFGEGSRLTVL.

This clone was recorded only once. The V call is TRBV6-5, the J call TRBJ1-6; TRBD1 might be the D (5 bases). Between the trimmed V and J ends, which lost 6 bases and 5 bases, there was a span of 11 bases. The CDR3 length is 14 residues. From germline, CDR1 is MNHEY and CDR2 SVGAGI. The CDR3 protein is CASSPDTNNSPLHF. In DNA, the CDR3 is TGTGCCAGCAGCCCGGACACAAATAATTCACCCCTCCACTTT.

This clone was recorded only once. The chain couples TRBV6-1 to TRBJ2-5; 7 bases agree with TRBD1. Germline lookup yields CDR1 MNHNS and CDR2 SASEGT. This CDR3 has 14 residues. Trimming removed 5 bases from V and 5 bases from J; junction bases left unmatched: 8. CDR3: CASSSGGRGETQYF. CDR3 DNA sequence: TGTGCCAGCAGTTCAGGGGGTAGAGGTGAGACCCAGTACTTC.

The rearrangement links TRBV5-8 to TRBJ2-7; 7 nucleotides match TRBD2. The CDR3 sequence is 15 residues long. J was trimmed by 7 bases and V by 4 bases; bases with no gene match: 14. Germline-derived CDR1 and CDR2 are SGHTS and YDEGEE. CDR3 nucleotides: TGTGCCAGCAGCGCCGGGACTCTCTTGGGGGGGGAGCAGTACTTC. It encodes CASSAGTLLGGEQYF.

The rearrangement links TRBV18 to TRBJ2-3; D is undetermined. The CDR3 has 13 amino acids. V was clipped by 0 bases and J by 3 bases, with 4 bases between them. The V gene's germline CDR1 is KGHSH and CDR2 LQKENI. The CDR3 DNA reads TGTGCCAGCTCACCACCAGAGACAGATACGCAGTATTTT. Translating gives CASSPPETDTQYF.

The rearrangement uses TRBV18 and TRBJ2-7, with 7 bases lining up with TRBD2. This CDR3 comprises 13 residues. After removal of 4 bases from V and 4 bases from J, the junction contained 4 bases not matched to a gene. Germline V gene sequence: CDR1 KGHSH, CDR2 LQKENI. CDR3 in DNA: TGTGCCAGCTCACAGTCCGGGGGGTACGAGCAGTACTTC. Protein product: CASSQSGGYEQYF. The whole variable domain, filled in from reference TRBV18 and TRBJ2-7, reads NAGVMQNPRHLVRRRGQEARLRCSPMKGHSHVYWYRQLPEEGLKFMVYLQKENIIDESGMPKERFSAEFPKEGPSILRIQQVVRGDSAAYFCASSQSGGYEQYFGPGTRLTVT.

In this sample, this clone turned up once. The CDR3 protein is CASSLVGSEQFF. In DNA form, the CDR3 reads TGTGCCAGCAGCTTAGTAGGGAGTGAGCAGTTCTTC. The chain couples TRBV7-6 to TRBJ2-1; possible D gene TRBD2, 5 bases. The CDR3 runs 12 residues. Germline CDR1 and CDR2: SGHVS and FNYEAQ. Trimming removed 1 base from V and 9 bases from J, with 7 bases in between.

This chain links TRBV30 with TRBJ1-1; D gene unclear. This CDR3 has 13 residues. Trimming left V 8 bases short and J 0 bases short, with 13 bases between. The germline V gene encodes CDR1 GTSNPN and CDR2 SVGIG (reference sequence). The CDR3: CAGNFALNTEAFF. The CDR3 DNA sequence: TGTGCCGGGAACTTCGCACTGAACACTGAAGCTTTCTTT.

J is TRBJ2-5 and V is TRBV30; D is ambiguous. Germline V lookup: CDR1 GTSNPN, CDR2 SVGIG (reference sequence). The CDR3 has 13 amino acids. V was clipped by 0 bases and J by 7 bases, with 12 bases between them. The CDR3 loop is CAWSVQALGTQYF. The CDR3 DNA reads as TGTGCCTGGAGTGTACAAGCGCTGGGGACCCAGTACTTC.

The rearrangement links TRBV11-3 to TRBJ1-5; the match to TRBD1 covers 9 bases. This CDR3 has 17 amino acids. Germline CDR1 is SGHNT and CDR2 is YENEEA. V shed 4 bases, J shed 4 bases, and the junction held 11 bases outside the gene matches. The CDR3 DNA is TGTGCCAGCAGCTCCCTTGGGACAGGGAGTGAAAATCAGCCCCAGCATTTT. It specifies CASSSLGTGSENQPQHF.

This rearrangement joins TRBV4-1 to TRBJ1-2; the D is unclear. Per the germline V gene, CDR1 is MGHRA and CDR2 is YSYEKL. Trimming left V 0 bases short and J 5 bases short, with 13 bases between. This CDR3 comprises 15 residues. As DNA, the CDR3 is TGCGCCAGCAGCCAAGATAGCCGAGCAGCGTATGGCTACACCTTC. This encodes CASSQDSRAAYGYTF.

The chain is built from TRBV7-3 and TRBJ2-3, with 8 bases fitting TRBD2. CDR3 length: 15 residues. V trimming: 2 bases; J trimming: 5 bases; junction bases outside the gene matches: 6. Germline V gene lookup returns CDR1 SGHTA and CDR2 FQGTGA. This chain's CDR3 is CASSLLAGTRDTQYF. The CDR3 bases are TGTGCCAGCAGCTTATTAGCGGGGACCCGAGATACGCAGTATTTT.

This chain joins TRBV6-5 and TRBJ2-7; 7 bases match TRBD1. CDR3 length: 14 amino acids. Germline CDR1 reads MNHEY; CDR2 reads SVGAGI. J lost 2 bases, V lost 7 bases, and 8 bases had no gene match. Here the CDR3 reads CASIKLQGPYEQYF. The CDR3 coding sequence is TGTGCCAGCATAAAACTACAGGGGCCCTACGAGCAGTACTTC.

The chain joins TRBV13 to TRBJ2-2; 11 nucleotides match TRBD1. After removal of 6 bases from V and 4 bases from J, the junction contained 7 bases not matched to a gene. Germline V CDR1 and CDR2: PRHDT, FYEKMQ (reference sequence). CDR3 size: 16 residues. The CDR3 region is CASSFRDRGFTGELFF. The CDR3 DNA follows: TGTGCCAGCAGTTTCCGGGACAGGGGGTTCACCGGGGAGCTGTTTTTT.

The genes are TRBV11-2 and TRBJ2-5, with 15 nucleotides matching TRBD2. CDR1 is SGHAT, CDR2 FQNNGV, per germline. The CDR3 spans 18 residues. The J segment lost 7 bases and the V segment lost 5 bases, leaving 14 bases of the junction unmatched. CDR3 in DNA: TGTGCCAGCAGCCGCCGGACTAGCGGGGGGGTGGGGTCCCTGACCCAGTACTTC. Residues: CASSRRTSGGVGSLTQYF.